This T cell receptor beta chain was captured in a study of blood T cell repertoires in COVID-19. As for the study in general: Spain, Italy and the United States supplied samples that represented acute and convalescent COVID-19.

Assay used: immunoSEQ multiplex PCR; TCRdb lists only in-frame clones, some missing. Of tens of thousands of clones detected, around 92% appear once; the ten largest clones hold roughly 2%. Trimming removed 4 bases from V and 1 base from J, with 22 bases in between. Looked up from germline, CDR1 is LNHDA and CDR2 is SQIVND (reference sequence). CDR3 size: 18 residues. V is TRBV19 and J is TRBJ1-2; D is unclear. The source of this sequence is a woman between 45 and 60 years old in a cohort sampled during active COVID-19. The sequencing sample was made of peripheral blood. The CDR3 spells CASSTVNPLENHNYGYTF. For the CDR3, the DNA is TGTGCCAGTAGTACGGTCAATCCACTGGAGAATCATAACTATGGCTACACCTTC. Full variable domain (outside the CDR3, taken from reference TRBV19 and TRBJ1-2): DGGITQSPKYLFRKEGQNVTLSCEQNLNHDAMYWYRQDPGQGLRLIYYSQIVNDFQKGDIAEGYSVSREKKESFPLTVTSAQKNPTAFYLCASSTVNPLENHNYGYTFGSGTRLTVV.